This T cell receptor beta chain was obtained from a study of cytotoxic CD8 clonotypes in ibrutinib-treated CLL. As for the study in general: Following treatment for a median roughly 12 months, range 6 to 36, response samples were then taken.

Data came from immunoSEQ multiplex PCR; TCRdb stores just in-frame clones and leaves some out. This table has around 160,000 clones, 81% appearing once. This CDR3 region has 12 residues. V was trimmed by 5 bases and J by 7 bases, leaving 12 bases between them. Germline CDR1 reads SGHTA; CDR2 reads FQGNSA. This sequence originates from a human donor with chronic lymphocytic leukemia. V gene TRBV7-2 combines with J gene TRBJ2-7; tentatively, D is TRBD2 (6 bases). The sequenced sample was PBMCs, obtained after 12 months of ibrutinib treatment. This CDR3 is CASSQGLREQYF. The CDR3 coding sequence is TGTGCCAGCAGCCAGGGACTTCGTGAGCAGTACTTC. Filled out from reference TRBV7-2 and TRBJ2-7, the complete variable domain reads GAGVSQSPSNKVTEKGKDVELRCDPISGHTALYWYRQSLGQGLEFLIYFQGNSAPDKSGLPSDRFSAERTGGSVSTLTIQRTQQEDSAVYLCASSQGLREQYFGPGTRLTVT.